The 16 T cell receptor beta chains listed next were all sequenced from one sample in a study of CD8+ T cells in alopecia areata (dated 2018 in TCRdb). The library was prepared using the immunoSEQ multiplex PCR assay. To provide template for TCR sequencing, every sample had RNA extracted and reverse transcribed into cDNA. TCRdb retrieved this table from immuneACCESS and kept in-frame rearrangements only. Not all clones are present; in checked studies, unresolved V genes account for under half, and no reason is known for the remainder. Recorded for this sample are 200,000 or so clones; more than 55% of them occurred a single time. Nearly 5% of the sample lies in the top ten. Sequenced input: CD8+ T cells sorted from blood. Receptor source: a human donor in good health.

This clone has a handful of counts. CDR3 nucleotides: TGTGCCTGGAGTGAAAAACCGGGACAGGTGAACGGCTACACCTTC. Translating it yields CAWSEKPGQVNGYTF. This chain connects TRBV30 to TRBJ1-2; TRBD1 aligns across 8 bases. Germline CDR1 reads GTSNPN; CDR2 reads SVGIG (reference sequence). CDR3 length equals 15 residues. V gave up 1 base and J gave up 8 bases; unmatched junction bases: 12.

This chain links TRBV29-1 with TRBJ1-1; no firm D call. The CDR3 is 12 residues long. V was cut by 3 bases and J by 0 bases, with 5 bases left in between. The V gene's germline CDR1 is SQVTM and CDR2 ANQGSEA. The CDR3 region is CSVESLNTEAFF. The CDR3 nucleotides are TGCAGCGTTGAGTCCCTGAACACTGAAGCTTTCTTT.

The chain recombines TRBV29-1 with TRBJ2-5; TRBD1 might be the D (5 bases). The CDR3 runs 12 residues. Germline V CDR1 and CDR2: SQVTM, ANQGSEA. V lost 4 bases and J lost 1, with 7 bases in between. Written as DNA, the CDR3 is TGCAGCGTTGCAGGGTCCCAAGAGACCCAGTACTTC. Translation: CSVAGSQETQYF.

V is TRBV7-9 and J is TRBJ1-2; 7 bases are shared with TRBD1. V trimming: 10 bases; J trimming: 3 bases; junction bases outside the gene matches: 11. Germline assignment: CDR1 SEHNR and CDR2 FQNEAQ (reference sequence). The CDR3 runs to 14 residues. The CDR3 here is CATDTGAGDYGYTF. Here the CDR3 DNA reads TGTGCCACCGATACAGGGGCTGGCGACTATGGCTACACCTTC.

This clone was counted a few times. The chain carries TRBV6-5 and TRBJ1-2; no clear D. The CDR3 contains 11 residues. Per germline, CDR1 MNHEY and CDR2 SVGAGI. V gave up 10 bases and J gave up 6 bases, with 12 bases separating them. The chain's CDR3 is CATTVEDGYTF. The CDR3 DNA reads as TGTGCCACCACAGTAGAAGATGGCTACACCTTC.

This clone was observed a few times. The chain couples TRBV13 to TRBJ2-5, with D possibly TRBD2 on 5 matching bases. The CDR3 is 13 residues long. The V gene lost 6 bases and the J gene lost 2 bases, with 10 bases spanning the gap. Germline V gene data show CDR1 as PRHDT and CDR2 as FYEKMQ (reference sequence). The CDR3 sequence: CASRDYSQETQYF. The CDR3 nucleotides are TGTGCCAGCAGAGACTATTCGCAAGAGACCCAGTACTTC.

V and J are TRBV29-1 and TRBJ2-1, with 7 bases that match TRBD2. The CDR3 is made up of 13 amino acids. Trimming at V came to 7 bases and at J to 9 bases, leaving 12 bases not matched to a gene. Germline V gene sequence: CDR1 SQVTM, CDR2 ANQGSEA. CDR3 sequence (DNA): TGCAGCGCAACGGACGGGGGGTTCGGTGAGCAGTTCTTC. Translated: CSATDGGFGEQFF.

The chain joins TRBV7-9 to TRBJ2-1; D is perhaps TRBD2 (6 bases). CDR1 and CDR2 from the germline V gene are SEHNR and FQNEAQ (reference sequence). CDR3 length equals 14 residues. V was trimmed by 5 bases and J by 10 bases, leaving 18 bases between them. Written as DNA, the CDR3 is TGTGCCAGCAGCCTATCGGGACTCCCGTTGGAGCAGTTCTTC. This codes for CASSLSGLPLEQFF.

The DNA of the CDR3 is TGTGCCAGCAGCCCCGGCCCGGGGCGAGGTTCACCCCTCCACTTT. This translates into CASSPGPGRGSPLHF. The V call is TRBV11-2, the J call TRBJ1-6; maybe TRBD1 (5 bases). Germline CDR1 SGHAT, CDR2 FQNNGV. V was shortened by 5 bases and J by 9 bases, with 17 bases between the two germline ends. The CDR3 contains 15 residues.

The V call is TRBV15, the J call TRBJ1-2; D remains unclear. Germline CDR1 reads LNHNV; CDR2 reads YYDKDF (reference sequence). Trimming took off 5 bases at V and 7 bases at J, with 8 bases between the two ends. There are 11 residues in the CDR3. The CDR3 is CATSDDGGYTF. CDR3 sequence (DNA): TGTGCCACCAGCGACGATGGTGGCTACACCTTC.

This chain links TRBV30 with TRBJ1-5; 7 bases match TRBD1. This CDR3 is 15 amino acids long. Trimming at V came to 2 bases and at J to 4 bases, leaving 8 bases not matched to a gene. Germline values: CDR1 GTSNPN, CDR2 SVGIG (reference sequence). CDR3 DNA: TGTGCCTGGAGTCCCCCGGGGACAGCAAATCAGCCCCAGCATTTT. It yields the protein CAWSPPGTANQPQHF. Using reference TRBV30 and TRBJ1-5 for the parts outside the CDR3, the full variable domain is SQTIHQWPATLVQPVGSPLSLECTVEGTSNPNLYWYRQAAGRGLQLLFYSVGIGQISSEVPQNLSASRPQDRQFILSSKKLLLSDSGFYLCAWSPPGTANQPQHFGDGTRLSIL.

In this sample, this clone turned up a few times. The sample holds other DNA sequences that translate to the same CDR3. This chain joins TRBV4-1 and TRBJ1-1; unclear D gene. The V gene lost 3 bases and the J gene lost 2 bases, with 7 bases spanning the gap. Germline loops: CDR1 MGHRA, CDR2 YSYEKL. This CDR3 comprises 13 residues. This CDR3 reads CASSHGGNTEAFF. The CDR3 coding sequence is TGCGCCAGCAGCCACGGAGGAAACACTGAAGCTTTCTTT.

The chain carries TRBV6-6 and TRBJ2-4; 9 nucleotides match TRBD1. The CDR3 is 15 residues long. Germline loops: CDR1 MNHNY, CDR2 SVGAGI (reference sequence). Trimming at V came to 4 bases and at J to 0 bases, leaving 1 base not matched to a gene. CDR3 protein: CASSSTGGAKNIQYF. DNA of the CDR3: TGTGCCAGCAGTTCGACAGGGGGAGCCAAAAACATTCAGTACTTC.

This clone showed up just a few times. The V and J genes are TRBV9 and TRBJ1-2; TRBD1 matches 7 bases. The CDR3 consists of 14 residues. The J segment lost 1 base and the V segment lost 0 bases, leaving 0 bases of the junction unmatched. Per the germline V gene, CDR1 is SGDLS and CDR2 is YYNGEE. The CDR3, as DNA: TGTGCCAGCAGCGTAGGGGACAGTAACTATGGCTACACCTTC. This codes for CASSVGDSNYGYTF.

The V and J genes are TRBV4-1 and TRBJ1-2, with a tentative D call TRBD1 (5 bases). V was trimmed by 0 bases and J by 8 bases, leaving 10 bases between them. Per germline, CDR1 MGHRA and CDR2 YSYEKL. The CDR3 is 13 residues long. The CDR3 sequence: CASSQETGGGYTF. CDR3 in DNA: TGCGCCAGCAGCCAAGAAACCGGGGGAGGCTACACCTTC.

There are a few counts of this clone. CDR3 bases: TGCAGCGTCCCGGGACAGGGGGCCTACGAGCAGTACTTC. Its protein product is CSVPGQGAYEQYF. V gene TRBV29-1 combines with J gene TRBJ2-7, with 11 bases matching TRBD1. V lost 6 bases, J lost 2 bases, and 3 bases stayed unmatched. The CDR3 contains 13 residues. Germline CDR1 SQVTM, CDR2 ANQGSEA.